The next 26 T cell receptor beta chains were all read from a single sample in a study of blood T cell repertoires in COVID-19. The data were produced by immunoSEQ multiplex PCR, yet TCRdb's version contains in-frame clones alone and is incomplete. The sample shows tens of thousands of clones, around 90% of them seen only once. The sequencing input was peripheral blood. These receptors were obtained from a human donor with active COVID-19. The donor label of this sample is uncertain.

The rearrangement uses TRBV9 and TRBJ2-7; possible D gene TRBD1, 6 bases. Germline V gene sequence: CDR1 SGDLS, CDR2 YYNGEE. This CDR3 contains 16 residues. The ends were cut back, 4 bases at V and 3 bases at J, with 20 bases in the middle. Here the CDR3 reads CASSRTYRVSFYEQYF. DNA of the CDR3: TGTGCCAGCAGCCGAACCTACAGGGTTTCTTTCTACGAGCAGTACTTC.

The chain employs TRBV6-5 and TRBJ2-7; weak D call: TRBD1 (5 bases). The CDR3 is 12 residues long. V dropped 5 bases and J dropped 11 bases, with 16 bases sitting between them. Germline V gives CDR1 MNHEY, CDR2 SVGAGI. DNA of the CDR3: TGTGCCAGCAGTCCCCCTACAGGCAGGGAGTACTTC. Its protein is CASSPPTGREYF.

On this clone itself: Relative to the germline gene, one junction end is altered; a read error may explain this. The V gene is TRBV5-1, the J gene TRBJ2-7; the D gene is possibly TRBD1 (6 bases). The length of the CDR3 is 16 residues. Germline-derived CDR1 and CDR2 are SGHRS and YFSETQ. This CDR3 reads CASRLAQGHDSYEQYF. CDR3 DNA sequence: TGCGCCAGCAGGTTGGCCCAGGGACACGACTCCTACGAGCAGTACTTC.

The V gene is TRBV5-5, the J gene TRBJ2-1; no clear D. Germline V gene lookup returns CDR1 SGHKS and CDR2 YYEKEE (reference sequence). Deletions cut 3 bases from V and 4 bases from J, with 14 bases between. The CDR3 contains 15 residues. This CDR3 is CASSSSGGSYNEQFF. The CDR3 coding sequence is TGTGCCAGCAGCTCCTCTGGCGGAAGTTACAATGAGCAGTTCTTC.

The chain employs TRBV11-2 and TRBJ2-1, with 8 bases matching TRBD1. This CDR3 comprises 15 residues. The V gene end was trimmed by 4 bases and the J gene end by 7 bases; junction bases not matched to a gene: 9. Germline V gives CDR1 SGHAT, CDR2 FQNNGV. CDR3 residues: CASSSWEDRENEQFF. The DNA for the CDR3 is TGTGCCAGCAGCTCCTGGGAGGACAGGGAAAATGAGCAGTTCTTC. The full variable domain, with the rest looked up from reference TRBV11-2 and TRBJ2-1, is EAGVAQSPRYKIIEKRQSVAFWCNPISGHATLYWYQQILGQGPKLLIQFQNNGVVDDSQLPKDRFSAERLKGVDSTLKIQPAKLEDSAVYLCASSSWEDRENEQFFGPGTRLTVL.

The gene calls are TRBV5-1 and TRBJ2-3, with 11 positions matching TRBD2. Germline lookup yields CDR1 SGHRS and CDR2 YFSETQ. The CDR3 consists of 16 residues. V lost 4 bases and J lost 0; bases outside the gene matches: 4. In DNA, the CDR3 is TGCGCCAGCAGCAGACTAGCGGGAACTAGCACAGATACGCAGTATTTT. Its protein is CASSRLAGTSTDTQYF.

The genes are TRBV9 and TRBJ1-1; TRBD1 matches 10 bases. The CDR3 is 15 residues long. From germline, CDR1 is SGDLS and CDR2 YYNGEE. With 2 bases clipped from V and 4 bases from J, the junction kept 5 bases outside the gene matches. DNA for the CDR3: TGTGCCAGCAGCGTTGGACAGGGGGTTTTCACTGAAGCTTTCTTT. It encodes CASSVGQGVFTEAFF.

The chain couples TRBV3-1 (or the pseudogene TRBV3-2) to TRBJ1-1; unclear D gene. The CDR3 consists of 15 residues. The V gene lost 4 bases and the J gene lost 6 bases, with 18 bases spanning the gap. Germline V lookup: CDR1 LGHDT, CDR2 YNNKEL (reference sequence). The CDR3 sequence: CASSPRPGGVAEAFF. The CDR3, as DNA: TGTGCCAGCAGCCCCCGTCCGGGAGGTGTTGCTGAAGCTTTCTTT.

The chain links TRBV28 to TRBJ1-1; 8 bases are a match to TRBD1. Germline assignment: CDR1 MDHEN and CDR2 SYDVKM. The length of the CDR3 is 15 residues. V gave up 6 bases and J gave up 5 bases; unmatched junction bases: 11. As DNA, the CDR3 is TGTGCCAGCAGGGGAAGCAGGGGGCGTTATACTGAAGCTTTCTTT. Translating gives CASRGSRGRYTEAFF. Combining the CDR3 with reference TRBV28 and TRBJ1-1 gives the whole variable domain DVKVTQSSRYLVKRTGEKVFLECVQDMDHENMFWYRQDPGLGLRLIYFSYDVKMKEKGDIPEGYSVSREKKERFSLILESASTNQTSMYLCASRGSRGRYTEAFFGQGTRLTVV.

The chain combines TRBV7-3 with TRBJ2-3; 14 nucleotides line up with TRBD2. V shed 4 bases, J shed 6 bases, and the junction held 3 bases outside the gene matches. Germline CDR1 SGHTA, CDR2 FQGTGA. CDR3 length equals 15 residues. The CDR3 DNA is TGTGCCAGCAGCTCCGGACTAGCGGGAGGTGATACGCAGTATTTT. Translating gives CASSSGLAGGDTQYF.

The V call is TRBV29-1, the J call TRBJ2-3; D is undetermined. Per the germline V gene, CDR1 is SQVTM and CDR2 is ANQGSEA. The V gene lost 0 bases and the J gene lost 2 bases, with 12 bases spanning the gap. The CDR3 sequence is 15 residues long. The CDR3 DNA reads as TGCAGCGTTGAAGATATAGACAAGTACACAGATACGCAGTATTTT. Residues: CSVEDIDKYTDTQYF.

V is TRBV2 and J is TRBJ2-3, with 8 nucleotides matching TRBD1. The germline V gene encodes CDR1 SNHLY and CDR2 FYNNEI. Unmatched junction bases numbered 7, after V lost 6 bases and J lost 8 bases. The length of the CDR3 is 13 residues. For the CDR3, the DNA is TGTGCCAGCAGCACCATAGGACAGGGTACGCAGTATTTT. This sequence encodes CASSTIGQGTQYF.

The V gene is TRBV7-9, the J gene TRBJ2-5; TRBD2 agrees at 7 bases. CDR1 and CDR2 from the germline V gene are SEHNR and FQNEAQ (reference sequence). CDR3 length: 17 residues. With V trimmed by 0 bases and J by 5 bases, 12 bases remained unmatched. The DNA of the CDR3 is TGTGCCAGCAGCTTAGCGGGGGGGGACCCAGGGATGGAGACCCAGTACTTC. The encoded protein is CASSLAGGDPGMETQYF.

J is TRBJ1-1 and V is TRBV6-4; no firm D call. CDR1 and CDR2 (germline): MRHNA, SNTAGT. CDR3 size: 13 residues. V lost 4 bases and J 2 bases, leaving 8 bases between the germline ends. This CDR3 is CASSVESNTEAFF. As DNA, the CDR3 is TGTGCCAGCAGTGTGGAGAGTAACACTGAAGCTTTCTTT.

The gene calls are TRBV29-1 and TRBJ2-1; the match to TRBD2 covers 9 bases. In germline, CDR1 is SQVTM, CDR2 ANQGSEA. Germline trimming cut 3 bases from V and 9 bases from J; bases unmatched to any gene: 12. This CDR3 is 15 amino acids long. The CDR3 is CSVDRIGSGRGEQFF. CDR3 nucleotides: TGCAGCGTTGATCGGATCGGTAGCGGGAGAGGTGAGCAGTTCTTC.

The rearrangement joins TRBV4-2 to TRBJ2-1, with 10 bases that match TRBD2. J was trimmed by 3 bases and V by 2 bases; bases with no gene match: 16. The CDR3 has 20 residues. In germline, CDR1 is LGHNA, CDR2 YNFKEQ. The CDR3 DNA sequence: TGTGCCAGCAGCCAAAAAGGCGGAGCGGGGGGGCTCTTCGACTACAATGAGCAGTTCTTC. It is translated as CASSQKGGAGGLFDYNEQFF.

As DNA, the CDR3 is TGTGCCAGCAGCCGCACCGGACAGACCCGAGTCACTGAAGCTTTCTTT. Protein: CASSRTGQTRVTEAFF. The chain couples TRBV7-9 to TRBJ1-1; maybe TRBD1 (6 bases). Between the trimmed V and J ends, which lost 5 bases and 4 bases, there was a span of 20 bases. Germline values: CDR1 SEHNR, CDR2 FQNEAQ (reference sequence). The CDR3 contains 16 residues.

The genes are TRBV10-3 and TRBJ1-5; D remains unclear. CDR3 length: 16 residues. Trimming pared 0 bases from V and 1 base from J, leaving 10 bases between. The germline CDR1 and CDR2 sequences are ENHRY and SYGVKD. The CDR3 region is CAISESEGMSNQPQHF. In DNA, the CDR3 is TGTGCCATCAGTGAGTCGGAGGGAATGAGCAATCAGCCCCAGCATTTT.

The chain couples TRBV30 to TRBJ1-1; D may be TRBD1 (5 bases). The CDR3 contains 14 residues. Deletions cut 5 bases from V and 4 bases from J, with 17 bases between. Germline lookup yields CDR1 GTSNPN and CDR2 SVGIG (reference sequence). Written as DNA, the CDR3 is TGTGCCTGGGGATCGGGACTAGCTCTCACTGAAGCTTTCTTT. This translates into CAWGSGLALTEAFF.

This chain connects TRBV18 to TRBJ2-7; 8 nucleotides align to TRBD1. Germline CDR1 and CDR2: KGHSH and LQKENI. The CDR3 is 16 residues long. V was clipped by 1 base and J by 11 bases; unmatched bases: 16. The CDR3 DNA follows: TGTGCCAGCTCACCACGTACGGACAGGGCTACGGGTCGCGAGTACTTC. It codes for CASSPRTDRATGREYF.

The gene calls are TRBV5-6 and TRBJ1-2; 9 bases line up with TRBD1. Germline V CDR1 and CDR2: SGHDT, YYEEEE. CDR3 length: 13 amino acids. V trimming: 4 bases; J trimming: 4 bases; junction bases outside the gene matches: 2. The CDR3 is CASSRGQGYGYTF. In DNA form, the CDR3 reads TGTGCCAGCAGCAGGGGACAGGGCTATGGCTACACCTTC.

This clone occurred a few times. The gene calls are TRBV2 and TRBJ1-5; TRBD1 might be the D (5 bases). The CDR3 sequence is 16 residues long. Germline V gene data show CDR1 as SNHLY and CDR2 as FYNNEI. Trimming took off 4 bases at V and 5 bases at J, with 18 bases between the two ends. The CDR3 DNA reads TGTGCCAGCAGTGTAAGGGAGGGGCGCAGAGATCAGCCCCAGCATTTT. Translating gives CASSVREGRRDQPQHF.

The CDR3 bases are TGTGCCAGCAGCCAAGTCAGGGTAAATTCACCCCTCCACTTT. The encoded protein is CASSQVRVNSPLHF. The chain recombines TRBV3-1 (or the pseudogene TRBV3-2) with TRBJ1-6, with a weak D call TRBD1 (5 bases). Germline V lookup: CDR1 LGHDT, CDR2 YNNKEL (reference sequence). Trimming pared 1 base from V and 7 bases from J, leaving 8 bases between. This CDR3 is 14 amino acids long.

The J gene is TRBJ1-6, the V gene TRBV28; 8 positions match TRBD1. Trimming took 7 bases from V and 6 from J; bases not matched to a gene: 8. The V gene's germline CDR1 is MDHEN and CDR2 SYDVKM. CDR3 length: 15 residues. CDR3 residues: CASTLGDRLNSPLHF. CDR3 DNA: TGTGCCAGCACCTTAGGGGACAGGCTTAATTCACCCCTCCACTTT. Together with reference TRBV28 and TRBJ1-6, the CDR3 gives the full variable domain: DVKVTQSSRYLVKRTGEKVFLECVQDMDHENMFWYRQDPGLGLRLIYFSYDVKMKEKGDIPEGYSVSREKKERFSLILESASTNQTSMYLCASTLGDRLNSPLHFGNGTRLTVT.

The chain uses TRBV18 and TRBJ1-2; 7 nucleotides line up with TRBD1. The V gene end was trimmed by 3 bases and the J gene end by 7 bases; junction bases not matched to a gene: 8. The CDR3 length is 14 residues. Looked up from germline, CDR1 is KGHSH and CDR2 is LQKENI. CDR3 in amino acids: CASSPQGVGIGYTF. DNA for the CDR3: TGTGCCAGCTCACCTCAGGGGGTTGGGATTGGCTACACCTTC.

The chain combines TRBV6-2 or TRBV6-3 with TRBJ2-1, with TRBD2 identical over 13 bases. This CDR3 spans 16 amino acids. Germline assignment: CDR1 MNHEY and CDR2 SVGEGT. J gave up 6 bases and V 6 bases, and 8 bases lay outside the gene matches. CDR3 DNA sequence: TGTGCCAGCAGCCTAGAACTAGCGGGGGGGGGCAATGAGCAGTTCTTC. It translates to CASSLELAGGGNEQFF.